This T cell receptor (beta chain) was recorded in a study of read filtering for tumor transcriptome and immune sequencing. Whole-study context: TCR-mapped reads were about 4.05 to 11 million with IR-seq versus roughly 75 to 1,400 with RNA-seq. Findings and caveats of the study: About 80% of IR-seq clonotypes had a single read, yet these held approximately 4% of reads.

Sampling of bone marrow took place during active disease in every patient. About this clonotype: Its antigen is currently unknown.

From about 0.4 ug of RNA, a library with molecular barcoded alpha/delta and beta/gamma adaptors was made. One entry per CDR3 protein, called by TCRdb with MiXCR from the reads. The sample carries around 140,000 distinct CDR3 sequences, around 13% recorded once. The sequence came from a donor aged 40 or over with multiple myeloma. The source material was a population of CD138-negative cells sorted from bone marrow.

CDR3 in amino acids: CSARDPSPRTSTYNSPLHF. The CDR3 DNA sequence: TGCAGTGCTAGAGATCCCAGTCCGCGAACAAGCACCTATAATTCACCCCTCCACTTT. The rearrangement uses TRBV20-1 and TRBJ1-6; D ambiguous. Germline V lookup: CDR1 DFQATT, CDR2 SNEGSKA (reference sequence). The CDR3 contains 19 residues. Trimming cost V 0 bases and J 2 bases, with 20 bases left between them.